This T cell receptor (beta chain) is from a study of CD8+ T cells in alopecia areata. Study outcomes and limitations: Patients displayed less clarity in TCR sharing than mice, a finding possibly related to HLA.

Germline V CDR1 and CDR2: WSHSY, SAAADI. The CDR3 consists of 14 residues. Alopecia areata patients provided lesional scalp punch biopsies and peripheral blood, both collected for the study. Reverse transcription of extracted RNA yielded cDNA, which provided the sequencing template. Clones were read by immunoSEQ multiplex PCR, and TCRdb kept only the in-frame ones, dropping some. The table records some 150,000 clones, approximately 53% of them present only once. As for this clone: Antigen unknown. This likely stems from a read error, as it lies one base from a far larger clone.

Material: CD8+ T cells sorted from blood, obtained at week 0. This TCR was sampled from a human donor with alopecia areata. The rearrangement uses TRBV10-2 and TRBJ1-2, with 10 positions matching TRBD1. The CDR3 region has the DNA TGCGCCTGCAGCCTTGACAGGGGGCGGAGAGGCTACACCTTC. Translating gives CACSLDRGRRGYTF.